This T cell receptor (beta chain) was identified during a study of post-analysis software for immune sequencing data. As for the study in general: Recorded subtypes: relapsing-remitting, secondary progressive, progressive-relapsing; some patients unannotated.

CDR3 length: 12 residues. In germline, CDR1 is SQVTM, CDR2 ANQGSEA. The V end was cut by 6 bases, the J end by 2 bases, with 11 bases between. Study-level points and caveats: Versus controls, multiple sclerosis patients showed significantly lower diversity (normalized Chao1). Comparison of patients with controls showed 4 to 6 TRBV segments more frequent in patients, TRBV5-6, TRBV5-1 and TRBV20-1 among them.

The library was made from cDNA and included unique molecular identifiers. From around 0.96 to 9.9 million T cells, hundreds of thousands of cDNA molecules were obtained. TCRdb passed the PCR reads through MiXCR, listing each CDR3 protein once. This sample has hundreds of thousands of distinct CDR3 sequences, with 45% found just once. On this clonotype: Its target is unknown.

Specimen: blood. The source of this sequence is a girl aged 5 to 17 with multiple sclerosis. The chain uses TRBV29-1 and TRBJ2-7; D is unresolved. CDR3: CSVKKATYEQYF. The CDR3 bases are TGCAGCGTGAAAAAAGCTACCTACGAGCAGTACTTC.